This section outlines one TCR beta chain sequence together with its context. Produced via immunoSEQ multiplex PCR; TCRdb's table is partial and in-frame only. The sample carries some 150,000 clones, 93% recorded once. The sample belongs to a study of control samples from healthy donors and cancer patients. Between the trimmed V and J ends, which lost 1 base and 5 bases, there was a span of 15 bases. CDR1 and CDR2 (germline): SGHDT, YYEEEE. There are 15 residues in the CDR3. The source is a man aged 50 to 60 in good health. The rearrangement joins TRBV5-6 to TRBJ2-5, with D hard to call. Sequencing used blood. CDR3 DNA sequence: TGTGCCAGCAGCTTGTGGGCCGGTGGAACGGAGACCCAGTACTTC. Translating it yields CASSLWAGGTETQYF.